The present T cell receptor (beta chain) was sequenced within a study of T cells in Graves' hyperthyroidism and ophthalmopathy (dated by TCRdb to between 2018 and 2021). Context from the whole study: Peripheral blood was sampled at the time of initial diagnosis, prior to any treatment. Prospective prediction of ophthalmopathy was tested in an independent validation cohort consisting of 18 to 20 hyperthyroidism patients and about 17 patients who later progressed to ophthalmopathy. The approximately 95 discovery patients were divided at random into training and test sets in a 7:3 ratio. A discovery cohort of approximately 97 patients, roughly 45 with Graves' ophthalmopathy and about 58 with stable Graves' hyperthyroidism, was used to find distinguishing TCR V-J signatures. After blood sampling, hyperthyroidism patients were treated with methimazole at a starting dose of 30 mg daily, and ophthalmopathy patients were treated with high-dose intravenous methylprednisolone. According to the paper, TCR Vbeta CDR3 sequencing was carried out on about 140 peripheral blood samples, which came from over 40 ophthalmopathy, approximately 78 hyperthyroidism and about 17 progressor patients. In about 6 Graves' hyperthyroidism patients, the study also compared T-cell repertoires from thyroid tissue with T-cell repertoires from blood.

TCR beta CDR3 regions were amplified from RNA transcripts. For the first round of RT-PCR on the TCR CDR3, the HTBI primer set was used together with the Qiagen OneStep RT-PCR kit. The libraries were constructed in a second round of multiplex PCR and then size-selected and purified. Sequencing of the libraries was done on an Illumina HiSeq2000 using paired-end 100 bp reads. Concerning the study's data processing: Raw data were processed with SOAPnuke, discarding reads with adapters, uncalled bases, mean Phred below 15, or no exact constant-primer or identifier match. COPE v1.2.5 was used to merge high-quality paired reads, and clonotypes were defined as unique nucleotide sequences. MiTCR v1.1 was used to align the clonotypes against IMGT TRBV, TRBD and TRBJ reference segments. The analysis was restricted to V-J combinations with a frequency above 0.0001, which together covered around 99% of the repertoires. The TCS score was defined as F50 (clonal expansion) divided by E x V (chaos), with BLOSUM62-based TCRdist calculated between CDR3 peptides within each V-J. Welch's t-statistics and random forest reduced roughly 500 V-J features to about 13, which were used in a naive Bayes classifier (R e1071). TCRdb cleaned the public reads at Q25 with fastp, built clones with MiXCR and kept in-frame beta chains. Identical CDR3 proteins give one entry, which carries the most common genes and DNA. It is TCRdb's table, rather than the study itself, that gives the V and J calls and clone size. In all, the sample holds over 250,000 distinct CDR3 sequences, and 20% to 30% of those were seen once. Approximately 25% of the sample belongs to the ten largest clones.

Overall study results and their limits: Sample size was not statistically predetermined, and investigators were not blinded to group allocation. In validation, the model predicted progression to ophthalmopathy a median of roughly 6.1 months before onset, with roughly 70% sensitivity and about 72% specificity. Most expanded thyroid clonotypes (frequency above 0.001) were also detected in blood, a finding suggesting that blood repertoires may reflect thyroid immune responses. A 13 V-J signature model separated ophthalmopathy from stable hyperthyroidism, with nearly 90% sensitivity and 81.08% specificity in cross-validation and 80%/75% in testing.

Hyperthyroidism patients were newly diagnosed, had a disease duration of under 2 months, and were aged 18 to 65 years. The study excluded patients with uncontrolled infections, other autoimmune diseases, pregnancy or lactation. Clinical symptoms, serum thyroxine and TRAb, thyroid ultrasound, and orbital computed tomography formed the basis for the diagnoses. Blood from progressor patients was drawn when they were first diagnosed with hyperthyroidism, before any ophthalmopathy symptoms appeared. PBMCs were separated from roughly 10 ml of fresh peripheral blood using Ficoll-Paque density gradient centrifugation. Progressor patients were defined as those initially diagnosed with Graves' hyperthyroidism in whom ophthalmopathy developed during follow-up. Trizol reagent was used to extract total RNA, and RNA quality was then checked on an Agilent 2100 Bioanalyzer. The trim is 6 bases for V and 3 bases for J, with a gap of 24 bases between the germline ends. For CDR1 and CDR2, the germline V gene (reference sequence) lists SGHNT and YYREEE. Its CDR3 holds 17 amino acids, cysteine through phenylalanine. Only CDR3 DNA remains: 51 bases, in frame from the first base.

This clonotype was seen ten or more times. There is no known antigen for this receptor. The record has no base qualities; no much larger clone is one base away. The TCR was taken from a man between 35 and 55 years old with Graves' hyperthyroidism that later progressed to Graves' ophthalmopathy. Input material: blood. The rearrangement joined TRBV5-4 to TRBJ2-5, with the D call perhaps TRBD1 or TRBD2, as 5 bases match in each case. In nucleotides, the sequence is TGTGCCAGCATTGACCGGGGCAAGTTTTCAGGGAAAGAGACCCAGTACTTC. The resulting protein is CASIDRGKFSGKETQYF.